This T cell receptor beta chain was sequenced during a study of shared clonotypes between healthy human individuals. None of the donors, who were healthy HIV-negative adults, had recently had acute infections or vaccinations. A split of CD4+ cells into CD45RA+ naive and CD45RA-negative memory subsets was performed. Study conclusions and caveats: Clonotype sharing across four donors was observed for around 4.5% of naive CD4 clonotypes.

V trimming: 4 bases; J trimming: 6 bases; junction bases outside the gene matches: 5. Germline assignment: CDR1 SGHDN and CDR2 FVKESK. The CDR3 has 13 residues. For this clone: The antigen remains undetermined. The same CDR3 arises from other DNA sequences in this sample as well.

Samples underwent the assay at deep level. Assay used: immunoSEQ multiplex PCR; TCRdb lists only in-frame clones, some missing. The profile shows around 2.5 million clones, 93% of them singletons. The material sequenced was naive CD4+ T cells from PBMCs. Subset: CD45RA+ positively selected. This TCR was sampled from a man aged 18 to 30 in good health. Some clones in this sample may be carry-over from other donors' samples. This sequence joins TRBV14 and TRBJ1-2; 7 nucleotides match TRBD1. The CDR3 DNA sequence: TGTGCCAGCAGCCCACGGACAGGAGATGGCTACACCTTC. Translation gives CASSPRTGDGYTF.